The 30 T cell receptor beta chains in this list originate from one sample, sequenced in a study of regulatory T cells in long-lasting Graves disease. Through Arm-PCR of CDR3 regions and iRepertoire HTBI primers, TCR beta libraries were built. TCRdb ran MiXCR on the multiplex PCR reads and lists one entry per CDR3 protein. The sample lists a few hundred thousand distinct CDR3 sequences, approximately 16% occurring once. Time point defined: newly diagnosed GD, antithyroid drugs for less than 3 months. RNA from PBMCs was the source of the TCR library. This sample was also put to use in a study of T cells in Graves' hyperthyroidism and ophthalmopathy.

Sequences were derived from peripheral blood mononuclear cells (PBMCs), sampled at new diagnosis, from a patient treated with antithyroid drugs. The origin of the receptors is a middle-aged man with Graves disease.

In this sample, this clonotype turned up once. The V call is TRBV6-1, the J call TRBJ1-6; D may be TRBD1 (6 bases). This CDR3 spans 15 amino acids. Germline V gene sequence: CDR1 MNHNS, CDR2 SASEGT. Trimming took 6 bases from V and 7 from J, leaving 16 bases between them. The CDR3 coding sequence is TGTGCCAGCAGGAGGGGGGTCCTCTTCAATTCACCCCTCCACTTT. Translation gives CASRRGVLFNSPLHF.

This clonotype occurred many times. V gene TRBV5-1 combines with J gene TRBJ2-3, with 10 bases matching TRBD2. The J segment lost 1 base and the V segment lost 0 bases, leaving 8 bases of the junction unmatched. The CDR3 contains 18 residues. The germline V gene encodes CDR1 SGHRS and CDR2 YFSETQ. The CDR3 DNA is TGCGCCAGCAGCTTGGGTCTAGCGGGGGCCCTGGGCACAGATACGCAGTATTTT. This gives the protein CASSLGLAGALGTDTQYF.

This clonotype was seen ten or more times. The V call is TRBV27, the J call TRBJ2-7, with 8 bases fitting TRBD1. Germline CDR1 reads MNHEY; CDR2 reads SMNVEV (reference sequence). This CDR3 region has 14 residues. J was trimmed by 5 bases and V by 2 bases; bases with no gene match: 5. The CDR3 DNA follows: TGTGCCAGCAGTTTAATGAGGACAGGGAACGAGCAGTACTTC. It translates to CASSLMRTGNEQYF.

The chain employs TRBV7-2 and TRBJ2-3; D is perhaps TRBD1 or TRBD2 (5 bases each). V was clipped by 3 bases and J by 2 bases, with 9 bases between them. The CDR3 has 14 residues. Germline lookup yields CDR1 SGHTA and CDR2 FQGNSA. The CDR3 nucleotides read TGTGCCAGCAGCTTGGGACCAGCCACAGATACGCAGTATTTT. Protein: CASSLGPATDTQYF.

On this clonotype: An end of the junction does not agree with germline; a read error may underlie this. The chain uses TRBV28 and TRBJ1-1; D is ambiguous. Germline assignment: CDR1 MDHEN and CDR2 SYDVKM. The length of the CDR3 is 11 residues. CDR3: CASSLRTEALF. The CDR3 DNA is TGTGCCAGCAGCCTTCGGACTGAAGCTCTCTTT.

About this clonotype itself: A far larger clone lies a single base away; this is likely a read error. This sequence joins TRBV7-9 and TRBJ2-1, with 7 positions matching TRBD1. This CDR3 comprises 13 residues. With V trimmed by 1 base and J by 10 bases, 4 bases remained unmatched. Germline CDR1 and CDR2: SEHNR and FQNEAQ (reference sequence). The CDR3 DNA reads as TGTGCCAGCAGCTTAGTAGGGGGCGGCGAGCAGTTCTTC. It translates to CASSLVGGGEQFF.

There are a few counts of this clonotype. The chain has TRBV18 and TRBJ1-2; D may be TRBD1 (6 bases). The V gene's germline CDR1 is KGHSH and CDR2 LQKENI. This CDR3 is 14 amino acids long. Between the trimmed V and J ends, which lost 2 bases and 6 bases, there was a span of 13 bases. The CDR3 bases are TGTGCCAGCTCACCAAACAGGGTCGGCGATGGCTACACCTTC. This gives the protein CASSPNRVGDGYTF.

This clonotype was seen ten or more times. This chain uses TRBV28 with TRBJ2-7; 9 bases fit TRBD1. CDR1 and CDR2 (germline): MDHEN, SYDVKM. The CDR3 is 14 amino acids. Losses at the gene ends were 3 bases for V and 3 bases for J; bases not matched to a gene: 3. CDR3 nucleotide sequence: TGTGCCAGCAGTTTGGGGACAGGGTTCTACGAGCAGTACTTC. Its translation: CASSLGTGFYEQYF.

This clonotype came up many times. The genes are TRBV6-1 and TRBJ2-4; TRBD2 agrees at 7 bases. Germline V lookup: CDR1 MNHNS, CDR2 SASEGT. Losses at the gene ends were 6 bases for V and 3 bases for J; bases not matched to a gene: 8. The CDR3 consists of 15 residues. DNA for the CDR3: TGTGCCAGCAGCGGAATATGGGGGGGCAAAAACATTCAGTACTTC. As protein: CASSGIWGGKNIQYF.

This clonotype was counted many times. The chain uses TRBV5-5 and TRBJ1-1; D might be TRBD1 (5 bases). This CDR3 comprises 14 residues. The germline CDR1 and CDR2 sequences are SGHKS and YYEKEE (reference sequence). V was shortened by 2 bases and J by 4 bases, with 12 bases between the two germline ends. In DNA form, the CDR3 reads TGTGCCAGCAGCTTTGGGGGAGTGAGCACTGAAGCTTTCTTT. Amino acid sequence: CASSFGGVSTEAFF.

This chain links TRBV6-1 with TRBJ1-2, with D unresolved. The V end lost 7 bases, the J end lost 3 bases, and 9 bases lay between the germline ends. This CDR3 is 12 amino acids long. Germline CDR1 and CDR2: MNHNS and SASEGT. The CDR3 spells CASTPGDYGYTF. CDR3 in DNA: TGTGCCAGCACGCCGGGTGACTATGGCTACACCTTC.

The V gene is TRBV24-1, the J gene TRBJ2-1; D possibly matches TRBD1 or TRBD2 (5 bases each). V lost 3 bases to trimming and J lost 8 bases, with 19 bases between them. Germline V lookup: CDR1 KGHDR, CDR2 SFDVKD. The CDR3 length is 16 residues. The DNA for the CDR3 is TGTGCCACCAGTGATGAGGGGTATGGTACATTCGATGAGCAGTTCTTC. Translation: CATSDEGYGTFDEQFF.

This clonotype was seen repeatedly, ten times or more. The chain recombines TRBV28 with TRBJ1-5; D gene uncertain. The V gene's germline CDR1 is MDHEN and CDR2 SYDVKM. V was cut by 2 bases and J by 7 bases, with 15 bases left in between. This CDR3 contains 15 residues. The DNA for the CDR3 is TGTGCCAGCAGTTTACCCCCCGACGGGCGCCAGCCCCAGCATTTT. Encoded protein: CASSLPPDGRQPQHF.

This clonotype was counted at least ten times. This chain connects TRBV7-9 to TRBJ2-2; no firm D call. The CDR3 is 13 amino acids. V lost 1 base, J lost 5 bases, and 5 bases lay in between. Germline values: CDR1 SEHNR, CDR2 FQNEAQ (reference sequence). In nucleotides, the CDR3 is TGTGCCAGCAGCTTAGAATGGACCGGGGAGCTGTTTTTT. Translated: CASSLEWTGELFF.

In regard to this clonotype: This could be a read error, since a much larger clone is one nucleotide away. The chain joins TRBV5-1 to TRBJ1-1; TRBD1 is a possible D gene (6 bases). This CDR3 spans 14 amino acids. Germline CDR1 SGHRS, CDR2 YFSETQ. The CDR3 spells CAGSWDNMNTEAFF. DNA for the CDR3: TGCGCCGGCAGCTGGGACAACATGAACACTGAAGCTTTCTTT.

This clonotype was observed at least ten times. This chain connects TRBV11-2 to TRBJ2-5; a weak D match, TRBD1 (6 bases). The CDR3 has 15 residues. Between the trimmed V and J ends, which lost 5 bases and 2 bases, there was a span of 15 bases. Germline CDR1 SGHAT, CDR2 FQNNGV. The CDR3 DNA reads TGTGCCAGCAGCACAGGACAGACAATTCAAGAGACCCAGTACTTC. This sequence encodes CASSTGQTIQETQYF.

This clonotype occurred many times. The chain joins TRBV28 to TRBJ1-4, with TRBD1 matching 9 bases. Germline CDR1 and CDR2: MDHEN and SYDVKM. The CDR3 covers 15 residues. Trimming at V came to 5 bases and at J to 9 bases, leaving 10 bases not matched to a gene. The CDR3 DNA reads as TGTGCCAGCAGTCCACCGGGACAGGGCCGGCAAAAACTGTTTTTT. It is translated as CASSPPGQGRQKLFF.

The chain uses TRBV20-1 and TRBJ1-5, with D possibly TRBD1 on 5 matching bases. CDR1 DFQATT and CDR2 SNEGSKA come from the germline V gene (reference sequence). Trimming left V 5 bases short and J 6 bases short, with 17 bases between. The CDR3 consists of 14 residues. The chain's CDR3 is CSALRRGLGQPQHF. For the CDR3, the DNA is TGCAGTGCTCTCCGGAGGGGTTTAGGTCAGCCCCAGCATTTT.

The CDR3 region is CASSLVGNQETQYF. The CDR3, as DNA: TGCGCCAGCAGCTTGGTTGGTAACCAAGAGACCCAGTACTTC. V usage is TRBV5-1 and J usage is TRBJ2-5; D is uncertain. This CDR3 spans 14 amino acids. Germline loops: CDR1 SGHRS, CDR2 YFSETQ. V lost 0 bases and J 0 bases, leaving 6 bases between the germline ends.

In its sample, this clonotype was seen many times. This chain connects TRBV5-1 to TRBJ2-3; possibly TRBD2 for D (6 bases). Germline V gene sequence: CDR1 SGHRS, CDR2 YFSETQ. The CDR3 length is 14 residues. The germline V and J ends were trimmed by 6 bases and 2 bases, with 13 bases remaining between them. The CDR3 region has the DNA TGCGCCAGCAACGAACTAGCCCACACAGATACGCAGTATTTT. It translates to CASNELAHTDTQYF.

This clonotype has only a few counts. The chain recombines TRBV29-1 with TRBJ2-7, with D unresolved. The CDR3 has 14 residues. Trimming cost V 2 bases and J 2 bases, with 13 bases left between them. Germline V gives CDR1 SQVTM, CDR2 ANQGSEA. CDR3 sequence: CSVEKVDGTYEQYF. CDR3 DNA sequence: TGCAGCGTTGAAAAGGTTGATGGAACCTACGAGCAGTACTTC.

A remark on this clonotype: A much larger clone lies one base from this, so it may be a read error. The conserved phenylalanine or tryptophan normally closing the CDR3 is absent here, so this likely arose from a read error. The CDR3 loop is CASSLFTGGHNEQFL. CDR3 coding DNA: TGTGCCAGCAGCTTATTCACGGGCGGGCACAATGAGCAGTTCCTC. The V and J genes are TRBV7-3 and TRBJ2-1, with a tentative D call TRBD2 (5 bases). The V gene lost 2 bases and the J gene lost 5 bases, with 13 bases spanning the gap. Germline-derived CDR1 and CDR2 are SGHTA and FQGTGA. The CDR3 is 15 residues long.

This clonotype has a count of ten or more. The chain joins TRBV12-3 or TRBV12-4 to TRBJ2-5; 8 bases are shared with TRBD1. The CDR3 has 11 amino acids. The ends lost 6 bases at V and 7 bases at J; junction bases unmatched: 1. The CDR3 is CASRTGVTQYF. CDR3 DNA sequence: TGTGCCAGCAGGACAGGGGTGACCCAGTACTTC.

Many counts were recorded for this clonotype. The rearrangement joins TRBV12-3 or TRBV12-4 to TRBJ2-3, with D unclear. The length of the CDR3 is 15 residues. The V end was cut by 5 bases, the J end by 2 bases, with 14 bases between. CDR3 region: CASSRRAYSTDTQYF. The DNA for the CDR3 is TGTGCCAGCAGTAGGAGAGCCTACTCCACAGATACGCAGTATTTT.

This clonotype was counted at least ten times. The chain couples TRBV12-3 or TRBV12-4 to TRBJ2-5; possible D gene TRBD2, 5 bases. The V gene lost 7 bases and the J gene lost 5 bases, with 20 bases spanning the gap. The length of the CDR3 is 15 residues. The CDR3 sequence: CASNSRGGWVETQYF. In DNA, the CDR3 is TGTGCCAGCAACTCACGGGGTGGTTGGGTGGAGACCCAGTACTTC.

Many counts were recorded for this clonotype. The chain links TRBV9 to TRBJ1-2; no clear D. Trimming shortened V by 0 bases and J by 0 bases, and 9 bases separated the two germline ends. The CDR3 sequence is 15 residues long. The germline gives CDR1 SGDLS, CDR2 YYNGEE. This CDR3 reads CASSVGSAANYGYTF. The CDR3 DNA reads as TGTGCCAGCAGCGTAGGATCGGCAGCTAACTATGGCTACACCTTC.

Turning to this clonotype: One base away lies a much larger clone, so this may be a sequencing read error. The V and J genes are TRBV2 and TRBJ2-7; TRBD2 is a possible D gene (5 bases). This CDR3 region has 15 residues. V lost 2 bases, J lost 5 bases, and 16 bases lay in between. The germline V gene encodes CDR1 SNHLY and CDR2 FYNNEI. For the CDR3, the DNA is TGTGCCAGCAGTGAATTGCAGGCGGGTCTGGACGAGCAGTACTTC. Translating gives CASSELQAGLDEQYF.

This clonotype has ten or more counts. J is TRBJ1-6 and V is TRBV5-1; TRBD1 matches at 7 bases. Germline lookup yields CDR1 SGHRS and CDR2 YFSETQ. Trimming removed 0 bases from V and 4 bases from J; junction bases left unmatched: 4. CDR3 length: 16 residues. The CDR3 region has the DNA TGCGCCAGCAGCTTGGGTGGGACAGTTTATAATTCACCCCTCCACTTT. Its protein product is CASSLGGTVYNSPLHF.

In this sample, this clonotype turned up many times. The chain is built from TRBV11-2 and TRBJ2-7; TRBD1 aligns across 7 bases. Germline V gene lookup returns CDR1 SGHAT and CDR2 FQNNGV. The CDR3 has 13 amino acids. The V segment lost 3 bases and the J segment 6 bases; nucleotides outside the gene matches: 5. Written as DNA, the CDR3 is TGTGCCAGCAGCTTTGACAGGGCTTCCGAGCAGTACTTC. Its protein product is CASSFDRASEQYF.

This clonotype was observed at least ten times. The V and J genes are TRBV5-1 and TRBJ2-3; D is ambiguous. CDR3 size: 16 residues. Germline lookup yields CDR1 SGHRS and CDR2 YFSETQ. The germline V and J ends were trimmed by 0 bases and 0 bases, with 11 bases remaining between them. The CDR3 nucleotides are TGCGCCAGCAGCTTGGGGCGGAGTTCTAGCACAGATACGCAGTATTTT. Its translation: CASSLGRSSSTDTQYF.